This record concerns one TCR beta chain sequence. No antigen is known for it. Germline loops: CDR1 KGHDR, CDR2 SFDVKD. This CDR3 spans 16 amino acids. V lost 4 bases and J 0 bases, leaving 14 bases between the germline ends. Assay used: immunoSEQ multiplex PCR; TCRdb lists only in-frame clones, some missing. Found here are over 150,000 clones, 94% of them singletons; the top ten hold roughly 1.7%. The data belong to a study of T cell responses to AZD1222 COVID-19 vaccine. Findings and limits, study-wide: Unmutated variant regions are reportedly targeted by nearly half of spike-specific TCRs. Clonal diversity was possibly underestimated; the donors were predominantly white British and more often female. Baseline antibody screening turned up just six seropositive AZD1222 recipients.

This sequence originates from an adult who received the AZD1222 COVID-19 vaccine. The sample in question was peripheral blood, obtained 28 days after the second AZD1222 dose. The chain employs TRBV24-1 and TRBJ1-2; D is possibly TRBD1 (6 bases). The CDR3 sequence is CATSDSRDTTNYGYTF. As DNA, the CDR3 is TGTGCCACCAGTGACAGCCGGGACACAACTAACTATGGCTACACCTTC.